The 28 T cell receptor beta chains in this list originate from one sample, sequenced in a study of T cell changes during pregnancy in multiple sclerosis. Only in-frame clones appear in the TCRdb table, and some are missing; sequencing was by immunoSEQ multiplex PCR. The sample carries around 95,000 clones, 94% recorded once. Source: peripheral blood, taken after pregnancy. The source of these receptors is a female donor in good health, enrolled as a control in a pregnancy study.

This chain joins TRBV5-1 and TRBJ2-1, with 8 bases that match TRBD1. The V and J ends lost 4 bases and 2 bases, in that order; junction bases with no gene match: 5. The CDR3 runs to 15 residues. The V gene's germline CDR1 is SGHRS and CDR2 YFSETQ. This chain's CDR3 is CASSPSGQAYNEQFF. For the CDR3, the DNA is TGCGCCAGCAGCCCATCGGGACAGGCCTACAATGAGCAGTTCTTC.

The chain links TRBV30 to TRBJ2-6; D might be TRBD1 (5 bases). Germline assignment: CDR1 GTSNPN and CDR2 SVGIG (reference sequence). The length of the CDR3 is 17 residues. V was clipped by 0 bases and J by 3 bases, with 15 bases between them. CDR3 nucleotide sequence: TGTGCCTGGAGTGTACAACAGGCAGGGTTTGGGGCCAACGTCCTGACTTTC. This encodes CAWSVQQAGFGANVLTF.

This chain joins TRBV30 and TRBJ1-5, with unresolved D. This CDR3 spans 13 amino acids. V dropped 5 bases and J dropped 2 bases, with 10 bases sitting between them. Germline CDR1 GTSNPN, CDR2 SVGIG (reference sequence). CDR3 sequence (DNA): TGTGCCTGGGGCCGGGAGGGCAATCAGCCCCAGCATTTT. It translates to CAWGREGNQPQHF.

The rearrangement joins TRBV7-8 to TRBJ2-2; D is perhaps TRBD2 (5 bases). The CDR3 runs to 15 residues. Trimming removed 5 bases from V and 6 bases from J, with 16 bases in between. The germline V gene has CDR1 SGHVS and CDR2 FQNEAQ. CDR3 protein: CASSTLTAGAGELFF. CDR3 bases: TGTGCCAGCAGCACCCTCACTGCCGGGGCCGGGGAGCTGTTTTTT.

The chain joins TRBV13 to TRBJ1-1; the match to TRBD1 covers 7 bases. CDR3 length: 15 amino acids. The J segment lost 1 base and the V segment lost 3 bases, leaving 5 bases of the junction unmatched. Germline V gene lookup returns CDR1 PRHDT and CDR2 FYEKMQ (reference sequence). The CDR3: CASSFYDRENTEAFF. CDR3 DNA: TGTGCCAGCAGCTTCTATGACAGGGAGAACACTGAAGCTTTCTTT.

This clone was seen once. The rearrangement links TRBV30 to TRBJ1-6, with D possibly TRBD1 on 6 matching bases. Germline CDR1 reads GTSNPN; CDR2 reads SVGIG (reference sequence). The length of the CDR3 is 14 residues. Trimming took 3 bases from V and 6 from J, leaving 12 bases between them. CDR3 bases: TGTGCCTGGAGGGGTTCAGGGGCTAATTCACCCCTCCACTTT. It is translated as CAWRGSGANSPLHF.

The chain combines TRBV19 with TRBJ2-5; the D gene is possibly TRBD1 (5 bases). The CDR3 runs to 14 residues. The germline V and J ends were trimmed by 8 bases and 2 bases, with 15 bases remaining between them. In germline, CDR1 is LNHDA, CDR2 SQIVND (reference sequence). This CDR3 reads CASSATATQETQYF. The CDR3 region has the DNA TGTGCCAGTTCGGCGACAGCGACACAAGAGACCCAGTACTTC.

The CDR3: CATTQDSGFEKLFF. Written as DNA, the CDR3 is TGTGCCACAACGCAGGACAGTGGCTTTGAAAAACTGTTTTTT. This chain links TRBV6-1 with TRBJ1-4; weak D call: TRBD1 (6 bases). Trimming left V 10 bases short and J 7 bases short, with 19 bases between. CDR3 size: 14 residues. Germline CDR1 and CDR2: MNHNS and SASEGT.

The V gene is TRBV2, the J gene TRBJ2-5; TRBD1 matches 7 bases. CDR3 length: 11 residues. V dropped 10 bases and J dropped 4; count of bases not matched to a gene: 3. In germline, CDR1 is SNHLY, CDR2 FYNNEI. The CDR3 nucleotides are TGTGCCACCGGGACAGCAGAGACCCAGTACTTC. Residues: CATGTAETQYF.

The chain is built from TRBV5-6 and TRBJ2-2; possible D gene TRBD2, 5 bases. V lost 10 bases and J 7 bases, leaving 17 bases between the germline ends. The CDR3 extends over 13 amino acids. Germline V gene data show CDR1 as SGHDT and CDR2 as YYEEEE. In DNA form, the CDR3 reads TGTGCCTCCTCAGAAGGAGGATTCGGGGAGCTGTTTTTT. It is translated as CASSEGGFGELFF.

J is TRBJ1-1 and V is TRBV13; weak D call: TRBD1 (5 bases). Germline V gene sequence: CDR1 PRHDT, CDR2 FYEKMQ (reference sequence). The CDR3 is 16 amino acids. Between the trimmed V and J ends, which lost 1 base and 1 base, there was a span of 13 bases. CDR3 coding DNA: TGTGCCAGCAGCTTAGAGTACGGGGGGGGGAACACTGAAGCTTTCTTT. Protein: CASSLEYGGGNTEAFF.

V is TRBV25-1 and J is TRBJ2-3; D unclear. The V gene lost 2 bases and the J gene lost 6 bases, with 12 bases spanning the gap. The CDR3 totals 14 residues. Per germline, CDR1 MGHDK and CDR2 SYGVNS. DNA for the CDR3: TGTGCCAGCAGTGAAAGCCCCTACTTGGATACGCAGTATTTT. This encodes CASSESPYLDTQYF.

The chain uses TRBV10-3 and TRBJ2-7, with 10 positions matching TRBD2. The ends lost 7 bases at V and 1 base at J; junction bases unmatched: 4. CDR1 and CDR2 from the germline V gene are ENHRY and SYGVKD. This CDR3 contains 14 residues. The CDR3 DNA is TGTGCCATCATGCCGGGACTAGCGTCCTACGAGCAGTACTTC. It encodes CAIMPGLASYEQYF.

The DNA of the CDR3 is TGCAGCGGCGGGACAGACTATGGCTACACCTTC. This gives the protein CSGGTDYGYTF. V is TRBV29-1 and J is TRBJ1-2; 7 nucleotides match TRBD1. With V trimmed by 7 bases and J by 3 bases, 2 bases remained unmatched. The CDR3 consists of 11 residues. CDR1 is SQVTM, CDR2 ANQGSEA, per germline.

The rearrangement links TRBV28 to TRBJ1-5; 7 bases line up with TRBD1. Germline assignment: CDR1 MDHEN and CDR2 SYDVKM. This CDR3 has 15 amino acids. V trimming: 6 bases; J trimming: 4 bases; junction bases outside the gene matches: 9. The chain's CDR3 is CASRMTPTGNQPQHF. Written as DNA, the CDR3 is TGTGCCAGCAGGATGACCCCGACAGGGAATCAGCCCCAGCATTTT.

Written as DNA, the CDR3 is TGCGCCAGCAGCTTAGCGGAGAGCTCCTACGAGCAGTACTTC. Translation: CASSLAESSYEQYF. This sequence joins TRBV5-1 and TRBJ2-7, with D tentatively TRBD2 (5 bases). Germline CDR1 SGHRS, CDR2 YFSETQ. V was shortened by 2 bases and J by 0 bases, with 9 bases between the two germline ends. The CDR3 runs to 14 residues.

This chain links TRBV5-1 with TRBJ1-2, with D unresolved. The germline V gene encodes CDR1 SGHRS and CDR2 YFSETQ. Trimming stripped 0 bases from V and 5 bases from J, with 11 bases between. The CDR3 contains 14 residues. DNA of the CDR3: TGCGCCAGCAGCTTGGCCCCCGAGGAGTATGGCTACACCTTC. Translated, it gives CASSLAPEEYGYTF.

The J gene is TRBJ1-5, the V gene TRBV7-9; tentatively, D is TRBD1 (5 bases). V shed 5 bases and J shed 6 bases, with 17 bases lying between them. CDR3 length equals 15 residues. Germline V gene sequence: CDR1 SEHNR, CDR2 FQNEAQ (reference sequence). The CDR3 sequence: CASSVHDSSSQPQHF. CDR3 sequence (DNA): TGTGCCAGCAGCGTACACGACAGTTCGAGTCAGCCCCAGCATTTT.

The chain is built from TRBV29-1 and TRBJ2-3, with 13 bases lining up with TRBD2. V lost 4 bases and J lost 0; bases outside the gene matches: 1. Per the germline V gene, CDR1 is SQVTM and CDR2 is ANQGSEA. CDR3 length equals 15 residues. Here the CDR3 DNA reads TGCAGCGTTGGGACTAGCGGGGGCAGCACAGATACGCAGTATTTT. This sequence encodes CSVGTSGGSTDTQYF.

The V gene is TRBV5-1, the J gene TRBJ2-2; 7 bases are a match to TRBD1. The V segment lost 4 bases and the J segment 5 bases; nucleotides outside the gene matches: 5. Germline V lookup: CDR1 SGHRS, CDR2 YFSETQ. CDR3 length: 14 residues. CDR3 loop: CASSKTGRTGELFF. The CDR3 DNA follows: TGCGCCAGCAGCAAGACAGGGCGGACCGGGGAGCTGTTTTTT.

The chain links TRBV10-3 to TRBJ2-1; D gene unclear. Germline V gene lookup returns CDR1 ENHRY and CDR2 SYGVKD. The CDR3 is 15 residues long. Trimming removed 5 bases at V and 1 base at J, with 12 bases between. DNA for the CDR3: TGTGCCATCAGTCCCCTCGCGACTTCCTACAATGAGCAGTTCTTC. Its protein product is CAISPLATSYNEQFF.

The chain employs TRBV5-4 and TRBJ2-7, with 7 bases matching TRBD1. CDR1 is SGHNT and CDR2 is YYREEE in the germline V gene (reference sequence). The CDR3 runs to 17 residues. V shed 0 bases, J shed 1 base, and the junction held 10 bases outside the gene matches. The DNA for the CDR3 is TGTGCCAGCAGCTTGGGAGTCACAGGGGAATGGTCCTACGAGCAGTACTTC. Amino acid sequence: CASSLGVTGEWSYEQYF.

The chain employs TRBV9 and TRBJ2-7, with TRBD1 matching 9 bases. J gave up 4 bases and V 0 bases, and 2 bases lay outside the gene matches. The CDR3 loop spans 14 amino acids. Germline assignment: CDR1 SGDLS and CDR2 YYNGEE. CDR3 sequence reads: CASSVGDRVYEQYF. DNA for the CDR3: TGTGCCAGCAGCGTAGGGGACAGGGTTTACGAGCAGTACTTC.

The table lists this clone with a few counts. J is TRBJ1-4 and V is TRBV2; tentative D call: TRBD1 (5 bases). Germline V lookup: CDR1 SNHLY, CDR2 FYNNEI. The CDR3 loop spans 13 amino acids. V lost 0 bases and J 11 bases, leaving 10 bases between the germline ends. The CDR3 DNA is TGTGCCAGCAGTGAAGCTGGGGCAGATAAACTGTTTTTT. It specifies CASSEAGADKLFF.

The V and J genes are TRBV19 and TRBJ2-2, with 7 bases fitting TRBD2. V lost 3 bases and J lost 0; bases outside the gene matches: 13. Looked up from germline, CDR1 is LNHDA and CDR2 is SQIVND (reference sequence). The CDR3 runs 19 residues. CDR3 coding DNA: TGTGCCAGTAGTATCCGAAACCGGCGAGGGAGGGCGAACACCGGGGAGCTGTTTTTT. Encoded protein: CASSIRNRRGRANTGELFF.

The rearrangement uses TRBV7-8 and TRBJ2-7, with 10 bases that match TRBD2. From germline, CDR1 is SGHVS and CDR2 FQNEAQ. Germline trimming cut 4 bases from V and 2 bases from J; bases unmatched to any gene: 2. This CDR3 spans 14 amino acids. The CDR3 nucleotides are TGTGCCAGCAGCTGGACTAGCGGAACCTACGAGCAGTACTTC. This translates into CASSWTSGTYEQYF. Full variable domain (remainder filled in from reference TRBV7-8 and TRBJ2-7): GAGVSQSPRYKVAKRGQDVALRCDPISGHVSLFWYQQALGQGPEFLTYFQNEAQLDKSGLPSDRFFAERPEGSVSTLKIQRTQQEDSAVYLCASSWTSGTYEQYFGPGTRLTVT.

This clone was counted a single time. The rearrangement joins TRBV5-1 to TRBJ2-1, with D maybe TRBD2 (5 bases). V was trimmed by 0 bases and J by 7 bases, leaving 14 bases between them. Per the germline V gene, CDR1 is SGHRS and CDR2 is YFSETQ. This CDR3 region has 15 residues. The CDR3 region is CASSLGSGKLNEQFF. The CDR3 region has the DNA TGCGCCAGCAGCTTGGGGTCGGGAAAGTTGAATGAGCAGTTCTTC. The full variable domain, in which reference TRBV5-1 and TRBJ2-1 provide the parts outside the CDR3, is KAGVTQTPRYLIKTRGQQVTLSCSPISGHRSVSWYQQTPGQGLQFLFEYFSETQRNKGNFPGRFSGRQFSNSRSEMNVSTLELGDSALYLCASSLGSGKLNEQFFGPGTRLTVL.

The chain uses TRBV2 and TRBJ1-4; D might be TRBD1 (5 bases). The CDR3 spans 14 residues. Trimming pared 6 bases from V and 6 bases from J, leaving 14 bases between. The germline gives CDR1 SNHLY, CDR2 FYNNEI. The DNA for the CDR3 is TGTGCCAGCAGACCGGGCTCCAGGGATGAAAAACTGTTTTTT. Translation gives CASRPGSRDEKLFF. Full variable domain (remainder filled in from reference TRBV2 and TRBJ1-4): EPEVTQTPSHQVTQMGQEVILRCVPISNHLYFYWYRQILGQKVEFLVSFYNNEISEKSEIFDDQFSVERPDGSNFTLKIRSTKLEDSAMYFCASRPGSRDEKLFFGSGTQLSVL.